These 13 T cell receptor beta chains were sequenced from one sample in a study of blood T cells in healthy people across ages. Primed by a sample-barcoded 5' primer and a J-beta primer mix, a second PCR proceeded for 7 to 11 cycles. TCRdb re-called the 5' RACE reads with MiXCR, one entry per CDR3 protein. The sample has some 900,000 distinct CDR3 sequences; about 28% are singletons. The sample consisted of blood. The source is an elderly woman in good health.

The sample holds a few counts of this clonotype. The J gene is TRBJ1-4, the V gene TRBV12-3 or TRBV12-4, with TRBD1 matching over 7 bases. With 6 bases clipped from V and 7 bases from J, the junction kept 8 bases outside the gene matches. The CDR3 has 14 residues. The CDR3 loop is CASSLDRDREKLFF. The CDR3 region has the DNA TGTGCCAGCAGCCTCGACAGGGATCGTGAAAAACTGTTTTTT.

This clonotype was seen at least ten times. This chain joins TRBV6-1 and TRBJ1-2, with no clear D. Per germline, CDR1 MNHNS and CDR2 SASEGT. V lost 3 bases and J 8 bases, leaving 10 bases between the germline ends. CDR3 length: 12 residues. The CDR3 DNA reads as TGTGCCAGCAGTGATACGGGTGAGGGCTACACCTTC. Amino acid sequence: CASSDTGEGYTF.

This clonotype was seen repeatedly, ten times or more. The gene calls are TRBV7-2 and TRBJ2-3, with D possibly being TRBD2 (5 bases). Germline CDR1 SGHTA, CDR2 FQGNSA. V was cut by 2 bases and J by 0 bases, with 12 bases left in between. This CDR3 comprises 16 residues. The CDR3 is CASSLRLALSTDTQYF. CDR3 DNA sequence: TGTGCCAGCAGCTTAAGGCTAGCCCTAAGCACAGATACGCAGTATTTT.

This clonotype was detected ten times or more. The V call is TRBV7-2, the J call TRBJ2-5; a possible D gene is TRBD1 (6 bases). Germline CDR1 and CDR2: SGHTA and FQGNSA. Between the trimmed V and J ends, which lost 4 bases and 1 base, there was a span of 13 bases. This CDR3 is 15 amino acids long. The CDR3 region is CASSSKNRVQETQYF. The CDR3 region has the DNA TGTGCCAGCAGCTCGAAGAACAGGGTCCAAGAGACCCAGTACTTC.

This clonotype was counted many times. The chain recombines TRBV5-1 with TRBJ2-5; no reliable D call. The CDR3 loop spans 13 amino acids. Trimming removed 0 bases at V and 4 bases at J, with 7 bases between. Looked up from germline, CDR1 is SGHRS and CDR2 is YFSETQ. The CDR3 protein is CASSLGHVETQYF. The CDR3 DNA follows: TGCGCCAGCAGCTTGGGACATGTAGAGACCCAGTACTTC.

With respect to this clonotype: A read error is possible here, since a much larger clone lies one base away. The gene calls are TRBV10-3 and TRBJ2-3; D unresolved. From germline, CDR1 is ENHRY and CDR2 SYGVKD. The length of the CDR3 is 15 residues. This CDR3 is CVISKAASPADTQYF. The CDR3 DNA reads TGTGTCATCAGTAAGGCTGCCAGCCCGGCGGATACGCAGTATTTT.

Comments on this clonotype: This may come from a read error, since a much larger clone is one base off. The CDR3 DNA reads TGCGCCAGCAGCCAAGAATGGTTGGGGGGGCGCGACACCGGGGAGCTGTTTTTT. Translated, it gives CASSQEWLGGRDTGELFF. The rearrangement links TRBV4-3 to TRBJ2-2, with D possibly being TRBD2 (7 bases). CDR3 length: 18 amino acids. The germline V gene encodes CDR1 LGHNA and CDR2 YSLEER. Trimming removed 0 bases from V and 3 bases from J, with 17 bases in between.

The sample holds a few counts of this clonotype. A clone one base away is much larger, so this may be a read error. The chain couples TRBV5-1 to TRBJ2-4, with D possibly TRBD1 on 6 matching bases. TRBJ2-7 explains the end of the DNA better; the J call may be wrong. Germline lookup yields CDR1 SGHRS and CDR2 YFSETQ. The CDR3 totals 15 residues. The CDR3 region is CAGSLGVYPRGEQYF. The CDR3 DNA reads as TGCGCCGGCAGCTTGGGCGTCTACCCCAGGGGCGAGCAGTACTTC.

This clonotype was picked up a small number of times. This chain links TRBV20-1 with TRBJ1-1, with 7 bases lining up with TRBD1. CDR3 length equals 14 residues. The trim removed 4 bases at V and 2 bases at J, leaving 7 bases unmatched. CDR1 is DFQATT and CDR2 is SNEGSKA in the germline V gene (reference sequence). The CDR3 nucleotides read TGCAGTGCTACGACAGGGTTTCGTAACACTGAAGCTTTCTTT. Protein: CSATTGFRNTEAFF.

This clonotype was detected ten times or more. The rearrangement links TRBV7-9 to TRBJ1-2; D is unclear. V was clipped by 1 base and J by 8 bases, with 14 bases between them. The V gene's germline CDR1 is SEHNR and CDR2 FQNEAQ (reference sequence). This CDR3 has 14 amino acids. CDR3 protein: CASSLVGVQVGYTF. The CDR3 DNA follows: TGTGCCAGCAGCTTAGTTGGCGTTCAGGTGGGCTACACCTTC.

This clonotype occurred many times. This chain links TRBV11-2 with TRBJ2-3; TRBD2 matches 9 bases. Trimming at V came to 4 bases and at J to 2 bases, leaving 10 bases not matched to a gene. CDR1 and CDR2 (germline): SGHAT, FQNNGV. The CDR3 has 17 residues. CDR3 in amino acids: CASSSQGLAGNTDTQYF. The CDR3 nucleotides are TGTGCCAGCAGCTCCCAGGGACTAGCAGGAAACACAGATACGCAGTATTTT.

This chain links TRBV20-1 with TRBJ1-5; D perhaps matches TRBD1 (6 bases). The germline V gene encodes CDR1 DFQATT and CDR2 SNEGSKA (reference sequence). This CDR3 region has 16 residues. The V end was cut by 3 bases, the J end by 0 bases, with 15 bases between. This chain's CDR3 is CSASETGAYSNQPQHF. CDR3 in DNA: TGCAGTGCTAGCGAGACAGGAGCTTATAGCAATCAGCCCCAGCATTTT.

At least ten counts were recorded for this clonotype. The V and J genes are TRBV7-2 and TRBJ2-3; the D gene could be TRBD1 or TRBD2 (5 bases each). The CDR3 contains 19 residues. V was trimmed by 5 bases and J by 1 base, leaving 25 bases between them. The germline V gene encodes CDR1 SGHTA and CDR2 FQGNSA. The CDR3 DNA follows: TGTGCCAGCAGCCGATTGGGTATGGGGACGGCGGTCGGCACAGATACGCAGTATTTT. This translates into CASSRLGMGTAVGTDTQYF.